The subject of this entry is one T cell receptor beta chain. Which antigen it targets is not known. No base quality values were provided; no much bigger clone lies one nucleotide off. The library was obtained by 5' RACE. A second PCR of roughly 7 to 12 cycles was run with a J-beta primer mix and a sample-barcoded 5' primer. A unique molecular identifier was introduced onto each TCR beta cDNA molecule by a template-switch 5' adaptor carrying 12 random nucleotides. At least 2.5 million CDR3-containing paired-end reads were obtained from each sample. All of the RNA was converted into first-strand cDNA using the Mint cDNA synthesis kit, with a TRBC-specific oligonucleotide serving as the primer. After uracil-DNA glycosylase treatment, a first 18-cycle PCR used universal primers M1SS and BC2_uni_R on all cDNA. The paper's processing steps were these. Each sample was normalized by randomly selecting 1 million high-quality reads, each carrying a distinct molecular identifier. Reads with shared molecular identifiers were discarded instead of being binned into consensus sequences. MiTCR, with a Q25 quality threshold and the strictest error-elimination algorithm, was used for CDR3 identification, clonotype clustering and error correction. A nonparametric unseen species model with Euler transformation was used to estimate a lower bound on total TCR beta diversity. The public reads were run again by TCRdb, first through fastp at Q25 and then through MiXCR, and only productive beta chains were kept. Rows matching on CDR3 protein sequence are summarized as one entry with the most common DNA and genes. The V and J calls reflect TCRdb's pipeline rather than the authors' work. The sample data list approximately 1,700,000 distinct CDR3 sequences, and roughly two fifths of these were observed just once. Roughly 23% of the sample is in the top ten clones.

The CDR3, cysteine through phenylalanine, is 14 amino acids long. The read is trimmed to its CDR3 DNA, 42 bases read in frame from base 1. Between the V and J ends, shortened by 3 bases and 4 bases respectively, the junction contains 12 bases. The germline V gene gives CDR1 as SQVTM and CDR2 as ANQGSEA. These data originate in a study of blood T cells in healthy people across ages (dated by TCRdb to between 2015 and 2016). General notes on the study: In model experiments, roughly one uniquely barcoded TCR beta cDNA molecule per two T cells was captured by template switching. Donors were grouped into four age groups: young (average approximately 15 years), middle-aged (about 38), aged (over 55) and long-lived (approximately 81). To avoid experimental bias, donors of different ages were distributed randomly across sequencing lanes. Using deep sequencing normalized with unique cDNA molecular identifiers, the study measured how TCR beta repertoire diversity changes with age. Using the same blood draw, the study looked at two additional independent replicas of 1 million unique cDNA reads for two donors, one aged 18 to 30 and the other aged 80 or older.

Overall study outcomes, separate from this receptor: Bulk unsorted PBMC profiling prevented conclusive comparison of naive and antigen-experienced compartments. Estimates of total diversity based on one million sequenced T cells were considered lower bounds and underestimates. The long-lived group showed more naive CD4+ T cells, fewer expanded clones and increased TCR diversity than the aged group, suggesting age selection. Donor CMV infection status was unknown, potentially confounding age-related changes in expanded clonotypes. Observed TCR beta diversity correlated strongly with the percentage of naive T cells measured by flow cytometry. As age increased, observed TCR beta diversity per million T cells dropped in a roughly linear way, and a significant reduction was already evident by age roughly 40.

Systemically healthy Caucasian individuals from Russia, 39 in total and aged about 6 to 100 years, were included as donors. Roughly 11 milliliters of peripheral blood were drawn from each donor into EDTA-treated Vacutainer tubes. Ficoll-Paque density-gradient centrifugation was used to isolate PBMCs, with at least 6.5 million per sample. Total RNA was extracted from PBMCs with Trizol reagent, with at least 6 micrograms obtained per sample. The percentages of naive CD45RAhigh/CD27high T cells were determined by flow cytometry on a PBMC aliquot from every donor. This receptor was taken from a human donor in good health. Source material: blood. Rearrangement joined TRBV29-1 to TRBJ1-4, with the identity of the D gene unclear. CDR3 protein: CSVDDGVINEKLFF. DNA sequence: TGCAGCGTTGATGATGGGGTAATTAATGAAAAACTGTTTTTT.